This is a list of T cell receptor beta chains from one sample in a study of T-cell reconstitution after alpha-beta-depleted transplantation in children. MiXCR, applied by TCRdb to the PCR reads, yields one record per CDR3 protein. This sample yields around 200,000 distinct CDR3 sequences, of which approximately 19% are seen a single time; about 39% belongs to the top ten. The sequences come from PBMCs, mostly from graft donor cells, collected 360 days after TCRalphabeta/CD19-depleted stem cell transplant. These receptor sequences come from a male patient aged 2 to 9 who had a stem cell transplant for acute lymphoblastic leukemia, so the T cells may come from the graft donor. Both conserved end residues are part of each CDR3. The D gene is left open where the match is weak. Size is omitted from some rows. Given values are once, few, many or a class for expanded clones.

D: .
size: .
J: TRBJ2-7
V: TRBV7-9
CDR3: CASSLNPLSGGEQYF
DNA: TGTGCCAGCAGCTTGAATCCCCTCTCCGGGGGCGAGCAGTACTTC

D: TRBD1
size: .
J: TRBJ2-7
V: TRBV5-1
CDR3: CASSFLGTGGTYEQYF
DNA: TGCGCCAGCAGCTTTTTAGGGACAGGGGGGACCTACGAGCAGTACTTC

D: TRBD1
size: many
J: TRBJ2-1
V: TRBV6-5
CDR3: CASSYVGTGYNEQFF
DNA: TGTGCCAGCAGTTACGTGGGGACAGGCTACAATGAGCAGTTCTTC

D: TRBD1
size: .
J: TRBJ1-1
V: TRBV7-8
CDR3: CASSLEGQALNTEAFF
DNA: TGTGCCAGCAGCTTAGAGGGACAGGCTTTGAACACTGAAGCTTTCTTT

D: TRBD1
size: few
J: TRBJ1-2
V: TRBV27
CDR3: CASTTTGVGYTF
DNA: TGTGCCAGCACCACGACAGGGGTTGGCTACACCTTC

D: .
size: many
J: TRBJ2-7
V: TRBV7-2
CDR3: CASSSSPYEQYF
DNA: TGTGCCAGCAGCTCGAGTCCCTACGAGCAGTACTTC

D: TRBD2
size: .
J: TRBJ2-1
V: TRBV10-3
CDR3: CAISEPGGSEQFF
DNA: TGTGCCATCAGTGAACCGGGGGGGTCGGAGCAGTTCTTC

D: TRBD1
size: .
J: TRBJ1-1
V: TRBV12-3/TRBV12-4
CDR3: CASSTRDRGSEAFF
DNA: TGTGCCAGCAGTACCCGGGACAGAGGTAGCGAAGCTTTCTTT

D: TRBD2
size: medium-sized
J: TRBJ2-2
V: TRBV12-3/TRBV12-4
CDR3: CASSLGRGAGELFF
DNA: TGTGCCAGCAGTTTAGGCCGGGGGGCCGGGGAGCTGTTTTTT

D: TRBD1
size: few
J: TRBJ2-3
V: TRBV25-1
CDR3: CASIGTVTDTQYF
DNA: TGTGCCAGCATCGGGACAGTCACAGATACGCAGTATTTT

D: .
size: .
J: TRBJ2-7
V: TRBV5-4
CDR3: CASSSQIAHEQYF
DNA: TGTGCCAGCAGCTCTCAAATCGCCCACGAGCAGTACTTC

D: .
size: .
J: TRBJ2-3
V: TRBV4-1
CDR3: CASSQVTGRDTQYF
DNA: TGCGCCAGCAGCCAGGTCACCGGACGGGATACGCAGTATTTT

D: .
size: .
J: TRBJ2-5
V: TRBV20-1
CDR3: CSVNSNQETQYF
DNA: TGCAGTGTTAACAGTAACCAAGAGACCCAGTACTTC

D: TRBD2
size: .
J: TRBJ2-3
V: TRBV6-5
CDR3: CASSYRRGGLAPDTQYF
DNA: TGTGCCAGCAGTTACCGCAGGGGGGGACTAGCTCCCGATACGCAGTATTTT

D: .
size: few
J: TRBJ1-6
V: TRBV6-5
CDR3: CASSYSKAAAYNSPLHF
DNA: TGTGCCAGCAGTTACTCGAAGGCAGCCGCCTATAATTCACCCCTCCACTTT

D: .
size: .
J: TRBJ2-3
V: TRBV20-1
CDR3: CSARVGRDTQYF
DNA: TGCAGTGCTAGGGTGGGAAGGGATACGCAGTATTTT

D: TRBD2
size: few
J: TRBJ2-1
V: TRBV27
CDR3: CASSLEAGDNEQFF
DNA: TGTGCCAGCAGTTTGGAGGCGGGGGACAATGAGCAGTTCTTC

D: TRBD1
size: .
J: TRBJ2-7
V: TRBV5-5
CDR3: CASSWTGGAYEQYF
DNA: TGTGCCAGCAGCTGGACAGGTGGGGCCTACGAGCAGTACTTC

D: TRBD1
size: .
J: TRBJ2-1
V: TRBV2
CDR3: CASSEITGGSYNEQFF
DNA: TGTGCCAGCAGTGAGATAACAGGGGGCTCCTACAATGAGCAGTTCTTC

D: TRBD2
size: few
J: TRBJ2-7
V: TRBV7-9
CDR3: CASSGIYHEQYF
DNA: TGTGCATCTAGCGGGATATACCACGAGCAGTACTTC

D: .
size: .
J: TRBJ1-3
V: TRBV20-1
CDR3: CSAETGVSGNTIYF
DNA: TGCAGTGCTGAGACGGGAGTCTCTGGAAACACCATATATTTT

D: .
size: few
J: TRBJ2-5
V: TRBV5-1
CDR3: CASSLAGSAGETQYF
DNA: TGCGCCAGCAGCTTGGCCGGGAGCGCGGGGGAGACCCAGTACTTC

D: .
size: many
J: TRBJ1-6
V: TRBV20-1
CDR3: CSARVGSSSYNSPLHF
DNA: TGCAGTGCTAGAGTGGGTAGCAGCTCCTATAATTCACCCCTCCACTTT

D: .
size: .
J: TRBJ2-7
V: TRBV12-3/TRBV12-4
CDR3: CASSLFQADSYEQYF
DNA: TGTGCCAGCAGTTTGTTCCAGGCGGACTCCTACGAGCAGTACTTC

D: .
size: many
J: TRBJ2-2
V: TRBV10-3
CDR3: CAISELDKTNTGELFF
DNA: TGTGCCATCAGTGAACTTGACAAGACGAACACCGGGGAGCTGTTTTTT

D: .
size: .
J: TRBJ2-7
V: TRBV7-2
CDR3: CASSEPLKTYEQYF
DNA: TGTGCCAGCAGCGAACCCCTTAAAACCTACGAGCAGTACTTC

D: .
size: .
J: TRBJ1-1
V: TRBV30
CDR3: CAWSVQVGSTEAFF
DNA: TGTGCCTGGAGTGTACAAGTGGGTAGCACTGAAGCTTTCTTT

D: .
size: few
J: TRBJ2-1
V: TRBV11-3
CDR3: CASSFHQLKGGNEQFF
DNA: TGTGCCAGCAGCTTCCATCAGTTAAAGGGAGGCAATGAGCAGTTCTTC

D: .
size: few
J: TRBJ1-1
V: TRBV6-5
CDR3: CASSSRGWDTEAFF
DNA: TGTGCCAGCAGTTCCAGGGGCTGGGACACTGAAGCTTTCTTT

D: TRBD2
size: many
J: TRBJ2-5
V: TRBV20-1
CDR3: CSASITAGLAETQYF
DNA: TGCAGTGCTAGCATTACCGCGGGACTAGCGGAGACCCAGTACTTC

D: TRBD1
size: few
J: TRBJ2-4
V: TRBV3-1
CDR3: CASSQVSGGPNIQYF
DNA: TGTGCCAGCAGCCAAGTTTCAGGGGGCCCGAACATTCAGTACTTC

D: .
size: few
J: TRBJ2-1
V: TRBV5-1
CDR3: CASTPGGLNEQFF
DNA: TGCGCCAGCACCCCGGGTGGACTCAATGAGCAGTTCTTC

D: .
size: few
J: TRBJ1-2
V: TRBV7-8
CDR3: CASSLWAGGYTF
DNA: TGTGCCAGCAGCTTATGGGCGGGTGGCTACACCTTC

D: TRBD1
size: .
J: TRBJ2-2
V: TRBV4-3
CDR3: CASSQDLGTGTGELFF
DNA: TGCGCCAGCAGCCAAGATCTTGGGACAGGCACCGGGGAGCTGTTTTTT

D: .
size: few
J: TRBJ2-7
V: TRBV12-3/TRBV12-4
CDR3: CASSLGQQILSYEQYF
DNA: TGTGCCAGCAGTTTGGGGCAGCAAATTCTGTCCTACGAGCAGTACTTC

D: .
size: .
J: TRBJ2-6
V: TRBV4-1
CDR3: CASSEITGTGANVLTF
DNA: TGCGCCAGCAGCGAAATTACAGGGACTGGGGCCAACGTCCTGACTTTC

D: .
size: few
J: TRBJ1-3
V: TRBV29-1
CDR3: CSVEDRSDTIYF
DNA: TGCAGCGTTGAAGATCGGAGTGACACCATATATTTT

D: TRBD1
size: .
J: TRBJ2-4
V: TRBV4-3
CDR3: CASSQVQGVLAKNIQYF
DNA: TGCGCCAGCAGCCAAGTTCAGGGGGTCCTAGCCAAAAACATTCAGTACTTC

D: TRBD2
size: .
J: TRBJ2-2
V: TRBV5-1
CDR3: CASSLELASNTGELFF
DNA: TGCGCCAGCAGCTTGGAACTAGCGTCGAACACCGGGGAGCTGTTTTTT

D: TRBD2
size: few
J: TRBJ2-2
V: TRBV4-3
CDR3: CASSQEQSPGGGELFF
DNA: TGCGCCAGCAGCCAAGAACAGAGCCCGGGAGGCGGGGAGCTGTTTTTT